The 3 T cell receptor beta chains below come from one sample, sequenced in a study of cytomegalovirus exposure and HLA in healthy donors. Researchers ran the PCR with 60 Vbeta and 13 Jbeta primers. TCRdb's copy holds only in-frame clones and misses some; the assay was immunoSEQ multiplex PCR. Of approximately 77,000 clones listed, nearly 80% were seen once; the top ten hold 3.5% to 5.5%. The specimen sequenced was PBMCs. These receptors came from a middle-aged man in good health and CMV-seronegative.

CDR3 nucleotides: TGTGCCAGCAGTTTACCCGGACAGGGAGGAGAGCAGTACTTC. It is translated as CASSLPGQGGEQYF. The chain couples TRBV27 to TRBJ2-7, with 8 bases lining up with TRBD1. The J segment lost 7 bases and the V segment lost 2 bases, leaving 7 bases of the junction unmatched. The CDR3 covers 14 residues. Germline V gene lookup returns CDR1 MNHEY and CDR2 SMNVEV (reference sequence).

As DNA, the CDR3 is TGCGCCAGCAGCAAAGCTGGGGACAGGGCTTCTTCGAACACTGAAGCTTTCTTT. Translating gives CASSKAGDRASSNTEAFF. The chain employs TRBV4-1 and TRBJ1-1, with TRBD1 matching over 9 bases. The CDR3 covers 18 residues. Germline V CDR1 and CDR2: MGHRA, YSYEKL. The ends lost 5 bases at V and 1 base at J; junction bases unmatched: 14.

The genes are TRBV5-1 and TRBJ2-1; 14 bases fit TRBD2. Unmatched junction bases numbered 5, after V lost 0 bases and J lost 9 bases. The germline CDR1 and CDR2 sequences are SGHRS and YFSETQ. The CDR3 totals 16 residues. CDR3 DNA: TGCGCCAGCAGCTTGGCTCCGGGACTAGCGGGAGTTGAGCAGTTCTTC. Translated, it gives CASSLAPGLAGVEQFF.